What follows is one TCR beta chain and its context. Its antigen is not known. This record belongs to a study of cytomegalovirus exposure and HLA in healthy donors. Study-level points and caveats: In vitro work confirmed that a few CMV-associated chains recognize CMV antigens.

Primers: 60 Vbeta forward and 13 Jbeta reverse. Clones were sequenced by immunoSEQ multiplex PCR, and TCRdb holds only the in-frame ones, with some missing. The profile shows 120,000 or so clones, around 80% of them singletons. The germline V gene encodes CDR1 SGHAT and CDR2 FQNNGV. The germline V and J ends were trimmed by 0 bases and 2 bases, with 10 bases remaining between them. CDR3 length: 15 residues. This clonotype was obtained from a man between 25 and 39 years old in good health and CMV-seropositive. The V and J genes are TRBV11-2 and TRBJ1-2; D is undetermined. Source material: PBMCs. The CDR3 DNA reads TGTGCCAGCAGCTTAGATCCTCGAGGCAACTATGGCTACACCTTC. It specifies CASSLDPRGNYGYTF.